These 26 T cell receptor beta chains were sequenced from one sample in a study of T cells after yellow fever vaccination. TCRdb reprocessed the 5' RACE reads with MiXCR, giving one entry per CDR3 protein. This table holds about 370,000 distinct CDR3 sequences, more than 9% found once. The material was PBMCs, obtained on the day of the first yellow fever vaccination. Receptor source: a man aged 18 to 30 who received the YFV17D yellow fever vaccine.

Written as DNA, the CDR3 is TGTGCCAGCAGCGCTTATAGCAATCAGCCCCAGCATTTT. Amino acids: CASSAYSNQPQHF. This chain links TRBV27 with TRBJ1-5, with no clear D. The CDR3 runs to 13 residues. The germline V gene has CDR1 MNHEY and CDR2 SMNVEV (reference sequence). The V end lost 6 bases, the J end lost 0 bases, and 6 bases lay between the germline ends.

This clonotype is medium-sized. J is TRBJ1-1 and V is TRBV12-3 or TRBV12-4, with D unresolved. CDR3 length equals 13 residues. The germline V and J ends were trimmed by 6 bases and 0 bases, with 8 bases remaining between them. CDR3: CASRKKMNTEAFF. CDR3 sequence (DNA): TGTGCCAGCAGGAAAAAAATGAACACTGAAGCTTTCTTT.

This sequence joins TRBV4-1 and TRBJ2-7, with D unresolved. V lost 0 bases and J 6 bases, leaving 12 bases between the germline ends. Germline V gene sequence: CDR1 MGHRA, CDR2 YSYEKL. CDR3 length equals 14 residues. The CDR3 is CASSQDVFGSEQYV. The CDR3 coding sequence is TGCGCCAGCAGCCAAGATGTATTTGGCAGCGAGCAGTACGTC.

This clonotype was observed a handful of times. The genes are TRBV30 and TRBJ2-5; 7 bases are a match to TRBD1. This CDR3 is built from 12 residues. The J segment lost 9 bases and the V segment lost 7 bases, leaving 11 bases of the junction unmatched. Germline V gene data show CDR1 as GTSNPN and CDR2 as SVGIG (reference sequence). The CDR3 region has the DNA TGTGCCTATACAGGGGCCCGAGGGGCCCAGTACTTC. Translation gives CAYTGARGAQYF.

The chain couples TRBV4-2 to TRBJ1-3; D gene unclear. Between the trimmed V and J ends, which lost 0 bases and 4 bases, there was a span of 10 bases. The germline V gene encodes CDR1 LGHNA and CDR2 YNFKEQ. The CDR3 extends over 15 amino acids. This CDR3 reads CASSQDKLIGNTIYF. The CDR3 DNA reads TGTGCCAGCAGCCAAGACAAACTTATAGGAAACACCATATATTTT.

This clonotype was detected only a few times. The rearrangement links TRBV4-1 to TRBJ2-4; D call uncertain. This CDR3 has 14 amino acids. V gave up 3 bases and J gave up 0 bases, with 6 bases separating them. Germline V lookup: CDR1 MGHRA, CDR2 YSYEKL. The CDR3 spells CASSQPLAKNIQYF. CDR3 coding DNA: TGCGCCAGCAGCCAGCCCCTAGCCAAAAACATTCAGTACTTC.

CDR3 protein: CASGPRRSTDTQYF. The CDR3 DNA reads as TGCGCCAGCGGACCGCGGAGATCCACAGATACGCAGTATTTT. The chain employs TRBV5-1 and TRBJ2-3; no reliable D call. Trimming took off 7 bases at V and 2 bases at J, with 14 bases between the two ends. CDR3 size: 14 residues. CDR1 is SGHRS, CDR2 YFSETQ, per germline.

The rearrangement joins TRBV6-5 to TRBJ1-2; D is unresolved. CDR1 MNHEY and CDR2 SVGAGI come from the germline V gene. V lost 4 bases and J lost 3, with 15 bases in between. The CDR3 loop spans 15 amino acids. CDR3 sequence: CASSSTYDADYGYTF. CDR3 DNA: TGTGCCAGCAGTTCCACTTATGATGCCGACTATGGCTACACCTTC.

Remarks on this clonotype: Since a much larger clone is just one base distant, this may be a read error. The rearrangement uses TRBV4-1 and TRBJ2-1; D perhaps matches TRBD2 (7 bases). Germline assignment: CDR1 MGHRA and CDR2 YSYEKL. Trimming cost V 2 bases and J 8 bases, with 19 bases left between them. CDR3 length: 16 amino acids. This CDR3 reads CASSQSWGGAQDEQFF. CDR3 nucleotide sequence: TGCGCCAGCAGCCAAAGTTGGGGGGGGGCCCAGGATGAGCAGTTCTTC.

This clonotype has only a few counts. The rearrangement joins TRBV12-3 or TRBV12-4 to TRBJ2-1, with D perhaps matching TRBD2 (6 bases). V lost 6 bases, J lost 7 bases, and 10 bases lay in between. This CDR3 contains 12 residues. The CDR3 coding sequence is TGTGCCAGCAGATCAGGGAGGAATGAGCAGTTCTTC. Translating it yields CASRSGRNEQFF.

CDR3 sequence: CATSTGFRTGELFF. As DNA, the CDR3 is TGTGCCACCTCGACAGGGTTTCGCACCGGGGAGCTGTTTTTT. The rearrangement links TRBV19 to TRBJ2-2, with TRBD1 identical over 7 bases. Trimming took 10 bases from V and 4 from J; bases not matched to a gene: 9. The CDR3 contains 14 residues. Germline V gene lookup returns CDR1 LNHDA and CDR2 SQIVND (reference sequence).

The chain is built from TRBV15 and TRBJ2-7; D possibly corresponds to TRBD2 (5 bases). V was trimmed by 1 base and J by 7 bases, leaving 20 bases between them. CDR1 LNHNV and CDR2 YYDKDF come from the germline V gene (reference sequence). This CDR3 region has 16 residues. This CDR3 is CATSRVGVFRPQEQYV. CDR3 bases: TGTGCCACCAGCAGAGTGGGAGTGTTCCGACCGCAGGAGCAGTACGTC.

This clonotype was observed a handful of times. This chain links TRBV10-1 with TRBJ2-3; no definite D call. Germline CDR1 is WNHNN and CDR2 is SYGVQD (reference sequence). This CDR3 is built from 14 residues. Between the trimmed V and J ends, which lost 6 bases and 0 bases, there was a span of 10 bases. The CDR3 region is CASSPVRSTDTQYF. The CDR3 coding sequence is TGCGCCAGCAGCCCCGTCAGGAGCACAGATACGCAGTATTTT.

The chain combines TRBV5-1 with TRBJ2-3; a possible D gene is TRBD2 (7 bases). V dropped 5 bases and J dropped 5 bases, with 18 bases sitting between them. The CDR3 spans 15 residues. Germline CDR1 reads SGHRS; CDR2 reads YFSETQ. In DNA form, the CDR3 reads TGCGCCAGCAGTTTCGTGGGGGGGCGGCAAGATACGCAGTATTTT. Its protein product is CASSFVGGRQDTQYF. Supplemented by reference TRBV5-1 and TRBJ2-3, the full variable domain reads KAGVTQTPRYLIKTRGQQVTLSCSPISGHRSVSWYQQTPGQGLQFLFEYFSETQRNKGNFPGRFSGRQFSNSRSEMNVSTLELGDSALYLCASSFVGGRQDTQYFGPGTRLTVL.

J is TRBJ2-3 and V is TRBV7-9; a possible D gene is TRBD2 (6 bases). From germline, CDR1 is SEHNR and CDR2 FQNEAQ (reference sequence). The V end was cut by 0 bases, the J end by 2 bases, with 15 bases between. CDR3 length: 17 residues. CDR3 amino acids: CASSLAGDWRTTDTQYF. CDR3 bases: TGTGCCAGCAGCTTAGCAGGGGACTGGCGAACCACAGATACGCAGTATTTT.

The gene calls are TRBV7-9 and TRBJ1-1; maybe TRBD1 (6 bases). The V gene's germline CDR1 is SEHNR and CDR2 FQNEAQ (reference sequence). The CDR3 contains 15 residues. Trimming left V 7 bases short and J 0 bases short, with 15 bases between. The CDR3 loop is CASTREGTMNTEAFF. Here the CDR3 DNA reads TGTGCCAGCACCCGGGAGGGGACAATGAACACTGAAGCTTTCTTT.

The J gene is TRBJ2-2, the V gene TRBV7-8; D ambiguous. Trimming removed 5 bases at V and 0 bases at J, with 13 bases between. The germline V gene has CDR1 SGHVS and CDR2 FQNEAQ. The CDR3 runs to 16 residues. The CDR3 spells CASSPVYRSNTGELFF. CDR3 bases: TGTGCCAGCAGCCCGGTGTATCGGTCGAACACCGGGGAGCTGTTTTTT.

This clonotype was counted between two and nine times. The genes are TRBV3-1 and TRBJ2-3; 11 bases fit TRBD1. The germline V gene encodes CDR1 LGHDT and CDR2 YNNKEL (reference sequence). With 4 bases clipped from V and 5 bases from J, the junction kept 8 bases outside the gene matches. The CDR3 is made up of 16 amino acids. Written as DNA, the CDR3 is TGTGCCAGCAGCCTCCGAGGGACAGGGGGAGAAGATACGCAGTATTTT. Its protein is CASSLRGTGGEDTQYF.

Only one count was recorded for this clonotype. The rearrangement uses TRBV4-3 and TRBJ1-4; a weak D match, TRBD1 (5 bases). V shed 0 bases and J shed 15 bases, with 20 bases lying between them. The CDR3 is made up of 15 amino acids. Germline CDR1 is LGHNA and CDR2 is YSLEER. DNA of the CDR3: TGCGCCAGCAGCCAAGACGCGGCAGGGACGTTGAGGGTGTTTTTT. Protein sequence: CASSQDAAGTLRVFF.

A few counts support this clonotype. The CDR3 here is CATRDRSGGDQPQHF. CDR3 DNA: TGTGCCACCAGAGACCGCAGTGGGGGGGATCAGCCCCAGCATTTT. The rearrangement links TRBV24-1 to TRBJ1-5, with D possibly being TRBD1 (5 bases). Germline CDR1 and CDR2: KGHDR and SFDVKD. Trimming took 7 bases from V and 5 from J, leaving 17 bases between them. This CDR3 is 15 amino acids long.

The CDR3 loop is CASSARTVYEQYF. CDR3 bases: TGTGCCAGTAGTGCCCGGACAGTTTACGAGCAGTACTTC. The chain links TRBV19 to TRBJ2-7, with a tentative D call TRBD1 (6 bases). CDR3 length equals 13 residues. Per germline, CDR1 LNHDA and CDR2 SQIVND (reference sequence). V gave up 5 bases and J gave up 4 bases, with 12 bases separating them.

The rearrangement links TRBV5-6 to TRBJ2-2, with 11 bases fitting TRBD1. The germline V gene has CDR1 SGHDT and CDR2 YYEEEE. This CDR3 is 19 amino acids long. The J segment lost 4 bases and the V segment lost 0 bases, leaving 11 bases of the junction unmatched. The CDR3, as DNA: TGTGCCAGCAGCTTGGTGCGGACAGGGGGCCGCTGGGCCACCGGGGAGCTGTTTTTT. This codes for CASSLVRTGGRWATGELFF.

This clonotype occurred a few times. The chain links TRBV20-1 to TRBJ2-1; D may be TRBD1 or TRBD2 (5 bases each). The length of the CDR3 is 16 residues. Germline-derived CDR1 and CDR2 are DFQATT and SNEGSKA (reference sequence). V was trimmed by 0 bases and J by 8 bases, leaving 20 bases between them. CDR3 sequence: CSARDYGTPKGDEQFF. The CDR3 DNA follows: TGCAGTGCTAGAGATTATGGGACCCCAAAAGGAGATGAGCAGTTCTTC.

This rearrangement joins TRBV7-2 to TRBJ1-2; TRBD1 might be the D (5 bases). Trimming pared 2 bases from V and 5 bases from J, leaving 15 bases between. Germline V lookup: CDR1 SGHTA, CDR2 FQGNSA. This CDR3 region has 15 residues. CDR3 amino acids: CASSLTYGTEYGYTF. CDR3 nucleotide sequence: TGTGCCAGCAGCTTAACGTACGGGACCGAGTATGGCTACACCTTC.

This clonotype was found a few times. The V gene is TRBV19, the J gene TRBJ1-6; 7 positions agree with TRBD1. The junction had 7 bases not matched to a gene; V was cut back by 7 bases and J by 7 bases. This CDR3 comprises 14 residues. From germline, CDR1 is LNHDA and CDR2 SQIVND (reference sequence). The CDR3 region has the DNA TGTGCCAGTAACAGGGGACAGAAAAATTCACCCCTCCACTTT. It codes for CASNRGQKNSPLHF.

The chain's CDR3 is CASNPSTGRGYTF. The CDR3 coding sequence is TGTGCCAGCAATCCTTCGACCGGTCGGGGCTACACCTTC. The chain is built from TRBV6-1 and TRBJ1-2; unclear D gene. Germline values: CDR1 MNHNS, CDR2 SASEGT. Trimming removed 7 bases from V and 8 bases from J, with 17 bases in between. This CDR3 comprises 13 residues.